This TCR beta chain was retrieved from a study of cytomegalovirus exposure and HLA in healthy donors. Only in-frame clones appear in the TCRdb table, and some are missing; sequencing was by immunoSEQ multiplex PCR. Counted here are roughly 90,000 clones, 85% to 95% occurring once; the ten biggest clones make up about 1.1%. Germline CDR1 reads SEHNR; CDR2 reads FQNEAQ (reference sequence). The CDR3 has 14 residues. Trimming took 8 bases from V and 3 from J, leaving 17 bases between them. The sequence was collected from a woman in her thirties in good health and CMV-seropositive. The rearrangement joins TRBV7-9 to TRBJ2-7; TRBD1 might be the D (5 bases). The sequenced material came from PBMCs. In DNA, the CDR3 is TGTGCCAGCTTTAAGTCCAGGGAAGTCTACGAGCAGTACTTC. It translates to CASFKSREVYEQYF.